The present entry profiles one T cell receptor beta chain with its context. This clonotype was counted only a few times. Its antigen has not been determined. No per-base quality is available; no much larger clone lies one base away. The junction carries 13 bases between V and J, which are trimmed by 4 bases and 5 bases respectively. Reading from cysteine to phenylalanine, the CDR3 counts 14 amino acids. The kept DNA is CDR3 alone, 42 bases in frame from the first base. CDR1 is given as SGHNT and CDR2 as YYREEE, both from the germline V gene (reference sequence). This record comes from a study of identical twins (TCRdb year 2016). Background on the whole study: To test whether fetal clonotypes persist, this study deep-sequenced TCR alpha and beta repertoires from monozygotic twins, from unrelated adults of various ages, and from cord blood. Replicate twin experiments were performed at different times using different library preparation protocols to rule out contamination. What the authors observed across the whole study: The excess sharing between twins in beta out-of-frame sequences was weaker because fewer shared sequences reduced the signal-to-noise ratio. In monozygotic twins, out-of-frame TCR alpha sharing was systematically underestimated by recombination models, although the models agreed with sharing between unrelated individuals. Invariant T cells such as MAIT and iNKT could partly confound zero-insertion analyses, although diverse VJ usage argued against such confounding for most clonotypes. Abundant cord blood beta clonotypes carried fewer insertions; young adult naive repertoires showed a weaker similar trend, while memory repertoires showed none. Compared with coincidental sharing between unrelated individuals, an excess of low generation-probability sequences was observed among out-of-frame TCR alpha sequences shared between twins. Because the same donors could not be followed over many years, the conclusions relied on cross-sectional statistical analysis.

The library came from 5' RACE. The reads were generated on an Illumina HiSeq 2000. A universal primer binding site was added through template switching, and the final cDNA carried a unique molecular identifier so that TCR cDNA molecules could be counted accurately. Specific primers in the conserved constant-segment region were used to synthesize first-strand cDNA for TCR alpha and beta chains. Each cDNA library was double barcoded, with a SMART-Mk sample barcode plus Illumina barcodes, to control for contamination. TruSeq adapter sequences along with Illumina sample barcodes were introduced in two successive PCR steps. Sequencing of the TCR alpha and beta cDNA libraries was done on the Illumina HiSeq platform using custom primers. In the authors' own workflow: MiGEC was used to process raw reads and extract unique molecular identifiers, and MiXCR was used to find CDR3 positions. For each individual, recombination models were inferred using an EM algorithm with the repgenHMM and IGoR tools. The analysis of shared clonotypes was done with the tcR package in R, with sharing normalized by the product of cloneset sizes. To study raw recombination without the effects of thymic and clonal selection, out-of-frame nonproductive sequences were analyzed. TCRdb took the public reads, trimmed them with fastp at Q25, ran MiXCR for clone calling and kept in-frame beta chains. Records with the same CDR3 protein are collapsed into one entry carrying the most frequent genes and DNA. The V and J calls and clone size come from TCRdb's table, not from the authors' own analysis. Recorded for this sample are approximately 490,000 distinct CDR3 sequences; about 20% of them occurred a single time. Jointly, the top ten make up approximately 0.48% of the sample.

Every donor was a healthy Caucasian. The twin cohort comprised three pairs of female monozygotic twins, all aged roughly 18 to 30 years. Positive isolation kits from Invitrogen were used to isolate the CD4+ and CD8+ T cell populations. This sample was also put to use in a study of yellow fever vaccine responses in identical twins. The second publication reports: The authors reported that the T cell response to vaccination in identical twins appeared partly convergent and partly personalized. In identical twins, the study followed T cell clones that responded to the vaccine with precision.

The sample consisted of CD4+ T cells sorted from blood. This receptor chain uses TRBV5-4 and TRBJ1-5; no confident D gene assignment can be made. The clonotype originates from a woman aged 18-29 years in good health. The DNA sequence is TGTGCCAGCAGCCGGGCCGGAAGGGATCAGCCCCAGCATTTT. Its translation reads: CASSRAGRDQPQHF.